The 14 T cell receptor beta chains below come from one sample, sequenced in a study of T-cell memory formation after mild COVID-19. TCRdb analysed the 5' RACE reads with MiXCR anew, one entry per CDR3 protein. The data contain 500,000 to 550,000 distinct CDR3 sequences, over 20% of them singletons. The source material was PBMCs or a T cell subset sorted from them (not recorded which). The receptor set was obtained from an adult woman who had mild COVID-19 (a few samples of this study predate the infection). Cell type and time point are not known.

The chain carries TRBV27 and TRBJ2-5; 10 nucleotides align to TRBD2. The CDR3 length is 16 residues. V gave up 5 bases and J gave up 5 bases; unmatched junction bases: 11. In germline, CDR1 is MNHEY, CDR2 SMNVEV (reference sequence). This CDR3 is CASSHSSGGLGETQYF. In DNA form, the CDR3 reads TGTGCCAGCAGTCATTCTAGCGGGGGTCTGGGGGAGACCCAGTACTTC.

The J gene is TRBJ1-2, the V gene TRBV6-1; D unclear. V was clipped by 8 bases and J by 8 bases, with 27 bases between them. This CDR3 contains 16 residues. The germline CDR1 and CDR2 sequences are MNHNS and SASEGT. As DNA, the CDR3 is TGTGCCAGCCTAGAACCCTGGACTCGCACTATCGGAGGCTACACCTTC. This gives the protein CASLEPWTRTIGGYTF.

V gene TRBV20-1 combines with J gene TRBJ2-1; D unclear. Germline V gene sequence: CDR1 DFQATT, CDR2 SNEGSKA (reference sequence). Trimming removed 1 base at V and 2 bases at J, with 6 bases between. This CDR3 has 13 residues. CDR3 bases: TGCAGTGCTAGAGGAACGACCTACAATGAGCAGTTCTTC. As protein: CSARGTTYNEQFF.

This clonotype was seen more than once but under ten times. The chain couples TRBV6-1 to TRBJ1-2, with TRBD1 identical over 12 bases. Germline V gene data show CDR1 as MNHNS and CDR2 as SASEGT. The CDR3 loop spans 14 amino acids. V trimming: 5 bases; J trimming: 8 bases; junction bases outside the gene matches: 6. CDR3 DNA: TGTGCCAGCAGTCCTGGGGACAGGGGGCCCGGCTACACCTTC. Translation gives CASSPGDRGPGYTF.

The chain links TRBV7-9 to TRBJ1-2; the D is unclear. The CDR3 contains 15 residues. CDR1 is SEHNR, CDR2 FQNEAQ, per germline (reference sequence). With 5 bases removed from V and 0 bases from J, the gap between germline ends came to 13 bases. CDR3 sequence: CASSPHPAANYGYTF. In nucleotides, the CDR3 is TGTGCCAGCAGCCCTCACCCGGCGGCTAACTATGGCTACACCTTC. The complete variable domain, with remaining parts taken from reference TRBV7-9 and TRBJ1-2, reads DTGVSQNPRHKITKRGQNVTFRCDPISEHNRLYWYRQTLGQGPEFLTYFQNEAQLEKSRLLSDRFSAERPKGSFSTLEIQRTEQGDSAMYLCASSPHPAANYGYTFGSGTRLTVV.

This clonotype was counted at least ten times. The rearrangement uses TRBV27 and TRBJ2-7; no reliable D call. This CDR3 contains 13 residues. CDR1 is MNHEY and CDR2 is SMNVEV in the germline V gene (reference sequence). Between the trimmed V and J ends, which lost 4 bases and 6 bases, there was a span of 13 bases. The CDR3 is CASSYQQVSEQYF. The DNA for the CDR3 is TGTGCCAGCAGTTACCAGCAGGTCTCCGAGCAGTACTTC.

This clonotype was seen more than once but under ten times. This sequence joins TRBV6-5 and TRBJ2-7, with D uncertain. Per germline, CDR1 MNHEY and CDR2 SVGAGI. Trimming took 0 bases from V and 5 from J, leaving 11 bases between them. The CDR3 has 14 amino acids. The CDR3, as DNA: TGTGCCAGCAGTTACTCTCGGGTGGGTAACGAGCAGTACTTC. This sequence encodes CASSYSRVGNEQYF.

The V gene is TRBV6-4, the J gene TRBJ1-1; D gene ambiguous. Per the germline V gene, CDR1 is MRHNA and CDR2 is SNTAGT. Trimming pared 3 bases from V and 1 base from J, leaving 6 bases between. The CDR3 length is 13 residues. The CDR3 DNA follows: TGTGCCAGCAGTGAGGGGAGGAACACTGAAGCTTTCTTT. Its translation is CASSEGRNTEAFF.

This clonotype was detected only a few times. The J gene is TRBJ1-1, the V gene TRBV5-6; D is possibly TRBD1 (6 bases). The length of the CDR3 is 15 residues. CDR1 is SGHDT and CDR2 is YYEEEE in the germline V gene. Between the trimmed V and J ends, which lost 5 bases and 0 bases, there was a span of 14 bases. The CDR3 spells CASSFFGGMNTEAFF. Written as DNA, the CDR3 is TGTGCCAGCAGTTTTTTCGGGGGCATGAACACTGAAGCTTTCTTT.

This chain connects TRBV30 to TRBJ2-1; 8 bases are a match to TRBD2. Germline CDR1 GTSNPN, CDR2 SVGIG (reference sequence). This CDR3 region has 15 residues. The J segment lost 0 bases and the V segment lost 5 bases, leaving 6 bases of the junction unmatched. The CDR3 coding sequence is TGTGCCTGGCTTAGCGGGATGATCTCCTACAATGAGCAGTTCTTC. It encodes CAWLSGMISYNEQFF.

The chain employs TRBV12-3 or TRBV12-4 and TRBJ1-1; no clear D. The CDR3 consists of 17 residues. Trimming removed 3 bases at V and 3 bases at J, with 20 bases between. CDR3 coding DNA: TGTGCCAGCAGTTTCGTTAGTAGTGTTATTATGGACACTGAAGCTTTCTTT. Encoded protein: CASSFVSSVIMDTEAFF.

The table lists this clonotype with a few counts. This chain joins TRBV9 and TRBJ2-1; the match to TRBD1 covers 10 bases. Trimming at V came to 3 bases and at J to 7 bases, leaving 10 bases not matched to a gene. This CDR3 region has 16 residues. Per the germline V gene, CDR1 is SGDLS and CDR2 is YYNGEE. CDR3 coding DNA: TGTGCCAGCAGCGAAACTCCGGGACAGGGGAGGAATGAGCAGTTCTTC. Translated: CASSETPGQGRNEQFF.

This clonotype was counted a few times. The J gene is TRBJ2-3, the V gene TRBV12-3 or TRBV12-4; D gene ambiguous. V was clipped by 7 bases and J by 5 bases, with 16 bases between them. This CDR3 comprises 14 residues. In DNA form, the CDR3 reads TGTGCCAGCATCCTACCCCCCGGCGAAGATACGCAGTATTTT. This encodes CASILPPGEDTQYF.

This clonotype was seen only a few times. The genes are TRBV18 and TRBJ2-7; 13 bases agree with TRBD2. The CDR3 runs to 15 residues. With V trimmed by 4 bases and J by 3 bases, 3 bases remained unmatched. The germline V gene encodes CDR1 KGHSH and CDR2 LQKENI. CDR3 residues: CASSHGLAGDYEQYF. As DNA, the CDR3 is TGTGCCAGCTCACACGGACTAGCGGGAGACTACGAGCAGTACTTC.